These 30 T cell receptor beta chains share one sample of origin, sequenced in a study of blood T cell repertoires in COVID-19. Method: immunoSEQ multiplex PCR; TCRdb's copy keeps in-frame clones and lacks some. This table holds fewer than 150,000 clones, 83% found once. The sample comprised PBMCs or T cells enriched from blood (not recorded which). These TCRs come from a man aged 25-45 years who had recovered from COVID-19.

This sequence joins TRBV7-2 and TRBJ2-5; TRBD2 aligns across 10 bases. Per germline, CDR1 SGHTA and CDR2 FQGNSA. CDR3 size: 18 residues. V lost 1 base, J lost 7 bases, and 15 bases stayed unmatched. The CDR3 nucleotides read TGTGCCAGCAGCTTAGTGACGGGAAGCGGGGGGGCACGGTCGACCCAGTACTTC. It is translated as CASSLVTGSGGARSTQYF. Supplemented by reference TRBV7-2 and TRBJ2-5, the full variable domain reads GAGVSQSPSNKVTEKGKDVELRCDPISGHTALYWYRQSLGQGLEFLIYFQGNSAPDKSGLPSDRFSAERTGGSVSTLTIQRTQQEDSAVYLCASSLVTGSGGARSTQYFGPGTRLLVL.

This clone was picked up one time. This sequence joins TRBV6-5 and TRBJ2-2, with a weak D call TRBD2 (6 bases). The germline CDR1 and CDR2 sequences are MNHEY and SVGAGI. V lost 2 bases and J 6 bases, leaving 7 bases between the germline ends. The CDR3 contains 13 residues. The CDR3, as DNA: TGTGCCAGCAGTTACAGCGGGTCCGGGGAGCTGTTTTTT. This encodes CASSYSGSGELFF.

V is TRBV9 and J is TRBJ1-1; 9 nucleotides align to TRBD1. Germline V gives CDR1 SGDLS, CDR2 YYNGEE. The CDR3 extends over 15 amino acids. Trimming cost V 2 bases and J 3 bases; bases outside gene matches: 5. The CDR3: CASSVEQGADTEAFF. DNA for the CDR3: TGTGCCAGCAGCGTTGAACAGGGGGCAGACACTGAAGCTTTCTTT.

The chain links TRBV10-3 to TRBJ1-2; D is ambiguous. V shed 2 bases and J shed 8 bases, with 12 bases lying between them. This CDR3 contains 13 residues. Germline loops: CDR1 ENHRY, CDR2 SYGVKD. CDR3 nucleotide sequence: TGTGCCATCAGTGAGCGGGAAACGAGCGGCTACACCTTC. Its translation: CAISERETSGYTF.

The CDR3 DNA follows: TGTGCCAGCAGCGTAGAGACCCCAAGACAGGTCTCCTACGAGCAGTACGTC. It is translated as CASSVETPRQVSYEQYV. V and J are TRBV9 and TRBJ2-7, with TRBD1 as a possible D gene (6 bases). Germline V gene lookup returns CDR1 SGDLS and CDR2 YYNGEE. Trimming pared 0 bases from V and 0 bases from J, leaving 16 bases between. This CDR3 has 17 amino acids.

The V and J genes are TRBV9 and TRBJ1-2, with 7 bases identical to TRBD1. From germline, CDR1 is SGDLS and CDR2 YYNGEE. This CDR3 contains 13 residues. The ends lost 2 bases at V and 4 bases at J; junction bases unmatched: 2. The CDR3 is CASSVTGTYGYTF. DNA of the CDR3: TGTGCCAGCAGCGTGACAGGGACCTATGGCTACACCTTC.

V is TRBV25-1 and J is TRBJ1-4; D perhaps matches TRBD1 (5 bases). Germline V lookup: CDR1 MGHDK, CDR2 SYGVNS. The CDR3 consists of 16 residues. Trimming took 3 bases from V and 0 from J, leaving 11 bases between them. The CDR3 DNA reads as TGTGCCAGCAGTGAGGGGGGGGGACCAACTAATGAAAAACTGTTTTTT. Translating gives CASSEGGGPTNEKLFF.

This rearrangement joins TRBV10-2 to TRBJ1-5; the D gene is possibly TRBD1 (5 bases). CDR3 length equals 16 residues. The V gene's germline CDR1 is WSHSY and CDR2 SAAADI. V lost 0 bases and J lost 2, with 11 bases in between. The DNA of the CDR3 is TGCGCCAGCAGTGAGTCGCGGGGACGAGGCAATCAGCCCCAGCATTTT. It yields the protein CASSESRGRGNQPQHF.

The CDR3 DNA reads TGTGCCAGCAGTTTTAAGGGGTCCTATGGCTACACCTTC. Translating it yields CASSFKGSYGYTF. The rearrangement uses TRBV27 and TRBJ1-2; D is possibly TRBD1 (5 bases). V lost 3 bases and J 4 bases, leaving 9 bases between the germline ends. Germline V gene sequence: CDR1 MNHEY, CDR2 SMNVEV (reference sequence). The CDR3 extends over 13 amino acids.

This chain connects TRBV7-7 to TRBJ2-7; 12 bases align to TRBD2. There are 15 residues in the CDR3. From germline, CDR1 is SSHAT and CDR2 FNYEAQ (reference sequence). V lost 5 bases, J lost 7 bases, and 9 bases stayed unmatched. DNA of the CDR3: TGTGCCAGCAGCGCCGCTAGCGGGAGGGCCGAAGAGCAGTACTTC. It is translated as CASSAASGRAEEQYF.

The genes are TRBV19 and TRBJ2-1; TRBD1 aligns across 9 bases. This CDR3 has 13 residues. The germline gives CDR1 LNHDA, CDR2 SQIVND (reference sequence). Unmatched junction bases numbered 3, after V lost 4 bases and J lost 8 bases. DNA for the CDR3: TGTGCCAGTAGTAGGGACAGGGTATATGAGCAGTTCTTC. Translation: CASSRDRVYEQFF.

The CDR3 region has the DNA TGTGCCAGCAGCGTAGGATCGGCTAGCGGGGACCCAGATACGCAGTATTTT. Amino acids: CASSVGSASGDPDTQYF. V usage is TRBV9 and J usage is TRBJ2-3; TRBD2 aligns across 9 bases. J gave up 4 bases and V 0 bases, and 9 bases lay outside the gene matches. The CDR3 runs 17 residues. The V gene's germline CDR1 is SGDLS and CDR2 YYNGEE.

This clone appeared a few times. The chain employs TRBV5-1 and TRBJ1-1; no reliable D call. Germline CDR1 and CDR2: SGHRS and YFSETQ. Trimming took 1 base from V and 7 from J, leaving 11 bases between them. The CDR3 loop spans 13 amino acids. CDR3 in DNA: TGCGCCAGCAGCTTGAGGCAGGAAGGTGAAGCTTTCTTT. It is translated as CASSLRQEGEAFF.

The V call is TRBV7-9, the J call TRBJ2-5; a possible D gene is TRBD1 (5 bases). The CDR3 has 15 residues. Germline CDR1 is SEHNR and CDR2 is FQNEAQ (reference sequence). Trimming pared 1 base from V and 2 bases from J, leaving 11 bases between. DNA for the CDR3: TGTGCCAGCAGCTTAGGGCCAGGGCTGCAAGAGACCCAGTACTTC. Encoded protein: CASSLGPGLQETQYF.

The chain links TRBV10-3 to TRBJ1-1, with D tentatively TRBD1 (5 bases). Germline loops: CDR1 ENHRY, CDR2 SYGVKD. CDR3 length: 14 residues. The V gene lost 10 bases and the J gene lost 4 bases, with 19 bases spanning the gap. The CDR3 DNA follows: TGTGCCACCCGCGGGGGTTTAGGGATCACTGAAGCTTTCTTT. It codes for CATRGGLGITEAFF.

CDR3 coding DNA: TGTGCTAGTGCTCCATCGGGGGGTCCTGGAAACACCATATATTTT. Translating it yields CASAPSGGPGNTIYF. J is TRBJ1-3 and V is TRBV12-5; possibly TRBD1 for D (5 bases). This CDR3 has 15 amino acids. Germline V lookup: CDR1 LGHNT, CDR2 FRNRAP. The ends were cut back, 7 bases at V and 2 bases at J, with 15 bases in the middle.

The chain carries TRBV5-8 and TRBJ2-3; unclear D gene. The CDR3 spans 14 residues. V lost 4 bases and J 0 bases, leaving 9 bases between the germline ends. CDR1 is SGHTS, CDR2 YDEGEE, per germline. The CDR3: CASSIRFSTDTQYF. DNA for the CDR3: TGTGCCAGCAGCATCAGGTTTAGCACAGATACGCAGTATTTT.

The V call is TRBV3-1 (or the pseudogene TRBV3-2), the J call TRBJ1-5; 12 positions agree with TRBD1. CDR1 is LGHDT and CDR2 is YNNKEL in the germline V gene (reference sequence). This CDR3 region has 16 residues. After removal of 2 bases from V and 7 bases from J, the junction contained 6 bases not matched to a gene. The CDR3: CASSQSGTGGRQPQHF. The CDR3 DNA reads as TGTGCCAGCAGCCAATCCGGGACAGGGGGCCGGCAGCCCCAGCATTTT.

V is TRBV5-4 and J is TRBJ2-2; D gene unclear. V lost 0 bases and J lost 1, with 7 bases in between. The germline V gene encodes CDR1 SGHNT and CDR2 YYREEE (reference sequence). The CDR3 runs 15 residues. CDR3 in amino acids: CASSLEERNTGELFF. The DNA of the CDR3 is TGTGCCAGCAGCTTGGAGGAGCGGAACACCGGGGAGCTGTTTTTT.

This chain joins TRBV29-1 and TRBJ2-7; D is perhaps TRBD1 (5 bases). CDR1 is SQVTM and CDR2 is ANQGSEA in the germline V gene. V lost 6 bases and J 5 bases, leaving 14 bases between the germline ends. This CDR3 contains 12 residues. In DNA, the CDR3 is TGCAGCGTAGCCCCAGGGATCCACGAGCAGTACTTC. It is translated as CSVAPGIHEQYF.

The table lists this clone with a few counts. The CDR3 DNA is TGTGCCAGTAGTATAGAAGTCTGGGGCAGGGCCGATTCACCCCTCCACTTT. Translating gives CASSIEVWGRADSPLHF. The rearrangement links TRBV19 to TRBJ1-6; D perhaps matches TRBD1 (5 bases). The CDR3 is 17 residues long. Germline lookup yields CDR1 LNHDA and CDR2 SQIVND (reference sequence). V was clipped by 0 bases and J by 8 bases, with 17 bases between them.

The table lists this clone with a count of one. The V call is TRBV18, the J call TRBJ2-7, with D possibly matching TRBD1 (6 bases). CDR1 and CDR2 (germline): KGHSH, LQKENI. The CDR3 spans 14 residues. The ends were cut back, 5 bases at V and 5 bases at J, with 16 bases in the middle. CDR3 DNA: TGTGCCAGCTCAGGAGAGTACAGGGTTCACGAGCAGTACTTC. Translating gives CASSGEYRVHEQYF. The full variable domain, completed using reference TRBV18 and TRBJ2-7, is NAGVMQNPRHLVRRRGQEARLRCSPMKGHSHVYWYRQLPEEGLKFMVYLQKENIIDESGMPKERFSAEFPKEGPSILRIQQVVRGDSAAYFCASSGEYRVHEQYFGPGTRLTVT.

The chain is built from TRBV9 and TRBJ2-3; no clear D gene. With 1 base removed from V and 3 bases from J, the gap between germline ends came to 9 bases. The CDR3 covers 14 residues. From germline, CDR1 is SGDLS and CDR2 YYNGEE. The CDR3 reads CASSVSSQTDTQYF. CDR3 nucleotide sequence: TGTGCCAGCAGCGTATCCAGTCAAACAGATACGCAGTATTTT.

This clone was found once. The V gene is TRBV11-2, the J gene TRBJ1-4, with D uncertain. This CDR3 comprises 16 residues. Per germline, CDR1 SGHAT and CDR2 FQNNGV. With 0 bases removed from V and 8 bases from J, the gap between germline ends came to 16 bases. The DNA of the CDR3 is TGTGCCAGCAGCTTAGATCGAGGAGAGAATCGGGAAAAACTGTTTTTT. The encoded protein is CASSLDRGENREKLFF. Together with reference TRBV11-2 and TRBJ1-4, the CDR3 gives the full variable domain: EAGVAQSPRYKIIEKRQSVAFWCNPISGHATLYWYQQILGQGPKLLIQFQNNGVVDDSQLPKDRFSAERLKGVDSTLKIQPAKLEDSAVYLCASSLDRGENREKLFFGSGTQLSVL.

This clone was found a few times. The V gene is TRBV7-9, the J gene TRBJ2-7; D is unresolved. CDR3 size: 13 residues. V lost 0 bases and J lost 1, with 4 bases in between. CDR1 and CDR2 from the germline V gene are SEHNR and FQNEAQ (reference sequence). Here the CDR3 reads CASSLALSYEQYF. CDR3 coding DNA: TGTGCCAGCAGCTTAGCCCTTTCCTACGAGCAGTACTTC. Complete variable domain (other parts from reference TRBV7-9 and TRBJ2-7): DTGVSQNPRHKITKRGQNVTFRCDPISEHNRLYWYRQTLGQGPEFLTYFQNEAQLEKSRLLSDRFSAERPKGSFSTLEIQRTEQGDSAMYLCASSLALSYEQYFGPGTRLTVT.

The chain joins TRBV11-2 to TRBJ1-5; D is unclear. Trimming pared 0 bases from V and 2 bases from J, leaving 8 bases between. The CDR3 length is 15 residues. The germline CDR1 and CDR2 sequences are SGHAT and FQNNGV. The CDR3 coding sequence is TGTGCCAGCAGCTTAGATGGCCAGGGCAATCAGCCCCAGCATTTT. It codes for CASSLDGQGNQPQHF.

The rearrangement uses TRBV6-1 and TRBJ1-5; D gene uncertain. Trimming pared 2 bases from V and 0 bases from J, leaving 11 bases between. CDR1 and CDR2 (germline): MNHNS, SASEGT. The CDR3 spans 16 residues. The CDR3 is CASSEQAGYSNQPQHF. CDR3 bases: TGTGCCAGCAGTGAACAGGCGGGATATAGCAATCAGCCCCAGCATTTT.

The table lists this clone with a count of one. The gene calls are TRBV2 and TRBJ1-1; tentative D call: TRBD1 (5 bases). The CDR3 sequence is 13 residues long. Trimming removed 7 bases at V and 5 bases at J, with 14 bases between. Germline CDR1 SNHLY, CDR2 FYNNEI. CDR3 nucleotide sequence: TGTGCCAGCACCGACCAGGGTTGGACTGAAGCTTTCTTT. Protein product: CASTDQGWTEAFF.

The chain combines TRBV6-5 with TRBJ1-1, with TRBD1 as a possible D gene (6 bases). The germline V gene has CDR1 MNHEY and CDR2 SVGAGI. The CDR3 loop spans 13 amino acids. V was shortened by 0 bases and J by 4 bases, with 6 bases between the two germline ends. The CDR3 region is CASSYSTGTEAFF. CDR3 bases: TGTGCCAGCAGTTACTCGACAGGCACTGAAGCTTTCTTT.

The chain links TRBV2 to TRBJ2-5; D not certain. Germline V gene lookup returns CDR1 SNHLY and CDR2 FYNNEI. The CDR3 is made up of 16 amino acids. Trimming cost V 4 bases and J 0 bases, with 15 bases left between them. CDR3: CASSAVTSRYQETQYF. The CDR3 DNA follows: TGTGCCAGCAGTGCGGTGACCTCGCGGTACCAAGAGACCCAGTACTTC.